The rows below give T cell receptor beta chains drawn from one sample of a study of T cells after yellow fever vaccination. TCRdb re-called the 5' RACE reads through MiXCR, storing one row per CDR3 protein. This sample has some 320,000 distinct CDR3 sequences, with 7.5% to 9.5% found just once. Sequenced material: CD4+ T cells sorted from PBMCs, taken 5 days after the yellow fever booster vaccination. The source of these receptors is a man aged 18 to 29 who received the YFV17D yellow fever vaccine. The CDR3 runs from the conserved cysteine through the conserved F or W.

>TRBJ2-2|14|TRBV2
CASSRTSNTGELFF
>TRBJ1-2|12|TRBV14
CASSRGSYGYTF
>TRBJ2-3|13|TRBV4-3
CASSQYYTDTQYF
>TRBJ2-2|15|TRBV5-4
CASSLDRGNTGELFF
>TRBJ2-1|13|TRBV27
CASSPLVTDEQFF
>TRBJ2-3|13|TRBV3-1
CASRSRGGDTQYF
>TRBJ2-3|14|TRBV20-1
CSAPFSPSTDTQYF
>TRBJ1-1|13|TRBV12-3/TRBV12-4
CAMGTGVGTEAFF
>TRBJ2-2|16|TRBV7-3
CASSQTFVLSTGELFF
>TRBJ1-1|14|TRBV9
CASSVTGVGTEAFF
>TRBJ1-1|15|TRBV24-1
CATSDLQRTNTEAFF
>TRBJ2-1|15|TRBV29-1
CSVQWGRDPYNEQFF
>TRBJ2-5|18|TRBV3-1
CASSQSGQGGGDQETQYF
>TRBJ1-2|17|TRBV6-5
CASHAKNPGTRAYGYTF
>TRBJ2-7|11|TRBV2
CASSEEAQQYF